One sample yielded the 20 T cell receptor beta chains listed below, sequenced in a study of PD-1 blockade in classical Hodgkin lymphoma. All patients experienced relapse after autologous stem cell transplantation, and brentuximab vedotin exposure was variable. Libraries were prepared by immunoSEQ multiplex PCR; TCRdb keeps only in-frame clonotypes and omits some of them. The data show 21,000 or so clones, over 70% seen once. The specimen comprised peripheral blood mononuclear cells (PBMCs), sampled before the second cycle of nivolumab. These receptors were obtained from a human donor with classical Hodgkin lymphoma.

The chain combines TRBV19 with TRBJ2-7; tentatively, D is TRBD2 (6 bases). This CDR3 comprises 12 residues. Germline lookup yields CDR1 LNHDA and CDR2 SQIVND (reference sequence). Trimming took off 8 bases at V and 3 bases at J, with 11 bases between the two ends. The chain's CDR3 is CASSGDIYEQYF. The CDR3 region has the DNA TGTGCCAGTTCGGGGGATATCTACGAGCAGTACTTC.

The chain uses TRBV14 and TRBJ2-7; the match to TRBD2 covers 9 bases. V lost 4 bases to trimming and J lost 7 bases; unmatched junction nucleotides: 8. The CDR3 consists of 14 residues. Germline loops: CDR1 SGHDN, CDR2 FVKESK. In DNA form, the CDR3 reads TGTGCCAGCAGCCTGGGACTAGCTGCGAGGGAGCAGTACTTC. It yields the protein CASSLGLAAREQYF. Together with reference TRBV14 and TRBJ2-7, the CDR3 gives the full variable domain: EAGVTQFPSHSVIEKGQTVTLRCDPISGHDNLYWYRRVMGKEIKFLLHFVKESKQDESGMPNNRFLAERTGGTYSTLKVQPAELEDSGVYFCASSLGLAAREQYFGPGTRLTVT.

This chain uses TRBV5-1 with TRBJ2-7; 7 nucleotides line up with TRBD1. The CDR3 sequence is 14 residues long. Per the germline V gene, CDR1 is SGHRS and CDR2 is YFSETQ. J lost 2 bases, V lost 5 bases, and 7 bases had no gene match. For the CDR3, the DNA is TGCGCCAGCAGGCCTCGGACAGGAACCTACGAGCAGTACTTC. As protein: CASRPRTGTYEQYF.

The CDR3 is CASSLGFGNTGELFF. The CDR3 bases are TGCGCCAGCAGCTTAGGGTTTGGGAACACCGGGGAGCTGTTTTTT. The chain uses TRBV5-1 and TRBJ2-2, with no clear D. V was cut by 2 bases and J by 1 base, with 9 bases left in between. Germline V gene data show CDR1 as SGHRS and CDR2 as YFSETQ. This CDR3 comprises 15 residues.

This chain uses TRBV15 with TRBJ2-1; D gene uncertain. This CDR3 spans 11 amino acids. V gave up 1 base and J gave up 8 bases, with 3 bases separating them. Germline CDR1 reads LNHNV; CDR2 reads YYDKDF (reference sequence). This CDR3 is CATSRVDEQFF. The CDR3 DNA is TGTGCCACCAGCAGAGTCGATGAGCAGTTCTTC.

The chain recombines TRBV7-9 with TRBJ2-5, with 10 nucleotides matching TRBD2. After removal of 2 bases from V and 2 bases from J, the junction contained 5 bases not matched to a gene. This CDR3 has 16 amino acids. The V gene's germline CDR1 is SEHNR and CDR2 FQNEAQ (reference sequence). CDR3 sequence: CASSLRTSGAQETQYF. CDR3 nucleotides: TGTGCCAGCAGCTTAAGAACTAGCGGGGCTCAAGAGACCCAGTACTTC.

As DNA, the CDR3 is TGTGCCTGGAGTCGAGCGAACACCGGGGAGCTGTTTTTT. Protein: CAWSRANTGELFF. The chain combines TRBV30 with TRBJ2-2; D unclear. From germline, CDR1 is GTSNPN and CDR2 SVGIG (reference sequence). The CDR3 covers 13 residues. Trimming cost V 2 bases and J 0 bases, with 4 bases left between them.

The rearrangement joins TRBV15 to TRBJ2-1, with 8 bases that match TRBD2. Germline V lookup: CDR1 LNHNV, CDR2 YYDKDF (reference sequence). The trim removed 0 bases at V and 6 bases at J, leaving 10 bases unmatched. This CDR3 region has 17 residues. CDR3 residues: CATSRDWSGSLANEQFF. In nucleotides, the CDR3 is TGTGCCACCAGCAGAGATTGGAGCGGGAGCTTGGCCAATGAGCAGTTCTTC.

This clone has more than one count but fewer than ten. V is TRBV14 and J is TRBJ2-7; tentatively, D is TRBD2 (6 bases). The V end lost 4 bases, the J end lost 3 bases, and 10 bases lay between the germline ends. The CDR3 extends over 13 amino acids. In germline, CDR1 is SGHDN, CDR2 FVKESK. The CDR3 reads CASSRAGFYEQYF. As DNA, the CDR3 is TGTGCCAGCAGCCGGGCGGGGTTCTACGAGCAGTACTTC.

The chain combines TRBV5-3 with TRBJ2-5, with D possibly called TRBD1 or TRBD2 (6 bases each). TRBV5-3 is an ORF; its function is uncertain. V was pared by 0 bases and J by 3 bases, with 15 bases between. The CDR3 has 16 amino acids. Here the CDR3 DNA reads TGTGCCAGAAGCTTGGTTCGGGGGAAGGGGGAAGAGACCCAGTACTTC. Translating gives CARSLVRGKGEETQYF.

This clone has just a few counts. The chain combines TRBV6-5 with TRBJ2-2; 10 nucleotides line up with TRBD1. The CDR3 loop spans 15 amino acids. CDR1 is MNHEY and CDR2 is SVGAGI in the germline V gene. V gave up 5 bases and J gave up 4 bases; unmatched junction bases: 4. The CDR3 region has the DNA TGTGCCAGCAGTGTTAGACAGGGGGCCACCGGGGAGCTGTTTTTT. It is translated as CASSVRQGATGELFF.

The CDR3 reads CASSPRRVSYEQYF. CDR3 bases: TGTGCCAGCTCACCAAGGAGGGTTTCCTACGAGCAGTACTTC. The chain recombines TRBV18 with TRBJ2-7, with a weak D call TRBD2 (6 bases). This CDR3 has 14 residues. Trimming took 2 bases from V and 1 from J, leaving 9 bases between them. CDR1 KGHSH and CDR2 LQKENI come from the germline V gene.

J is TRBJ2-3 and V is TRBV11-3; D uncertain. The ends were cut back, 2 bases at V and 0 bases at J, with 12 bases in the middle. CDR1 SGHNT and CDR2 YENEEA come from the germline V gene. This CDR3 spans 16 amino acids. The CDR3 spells CASSLPLDTSTDTQYF. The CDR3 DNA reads TGTGCCAGCAGCTTACCCCTGGATACTAGCACAGATACGCAGTATTTT.

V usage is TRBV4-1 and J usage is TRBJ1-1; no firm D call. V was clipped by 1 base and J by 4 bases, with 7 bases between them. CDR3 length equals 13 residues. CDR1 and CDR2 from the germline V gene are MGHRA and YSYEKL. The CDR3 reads CASSQGGVTEAFF. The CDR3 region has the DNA TGCGCCAGCAGCCAAGGTGGGGTCACTGAAGCTTTCTTT.

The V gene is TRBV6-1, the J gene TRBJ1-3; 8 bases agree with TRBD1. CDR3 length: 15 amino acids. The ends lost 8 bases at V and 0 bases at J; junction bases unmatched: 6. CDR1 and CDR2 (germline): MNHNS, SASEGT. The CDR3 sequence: CASRLDRGSGNTIYF. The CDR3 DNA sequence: TGTGCCAGCCGCCTCGACAGGGGCTCTGGAAACACCATATATTTT.

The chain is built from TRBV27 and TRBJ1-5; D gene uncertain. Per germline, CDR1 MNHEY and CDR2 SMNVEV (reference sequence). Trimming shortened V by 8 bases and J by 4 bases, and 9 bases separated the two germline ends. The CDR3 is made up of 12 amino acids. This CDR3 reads CASGRSNQPQHF. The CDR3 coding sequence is TGTGCCAGCGGCAGGTCGAATCAGCCCCAGCATTTT.

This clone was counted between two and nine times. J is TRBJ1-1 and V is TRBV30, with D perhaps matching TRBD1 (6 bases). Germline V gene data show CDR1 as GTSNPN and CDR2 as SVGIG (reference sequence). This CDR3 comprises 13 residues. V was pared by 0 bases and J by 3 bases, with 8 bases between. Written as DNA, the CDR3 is TGTGCCTGGAGTGTAGCAGGGGACACTGAAGCTTTCTTT. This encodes CAWSVAGDTEAFF.

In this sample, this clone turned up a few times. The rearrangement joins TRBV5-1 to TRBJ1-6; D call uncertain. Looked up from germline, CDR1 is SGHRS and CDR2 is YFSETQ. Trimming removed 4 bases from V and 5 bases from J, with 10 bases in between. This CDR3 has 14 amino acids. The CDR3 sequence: CASSLGLNNSPLHF. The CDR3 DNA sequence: TGCGCCAGCAGCCTAGGCCTGAATAATTCACCCCTCCACTTT.

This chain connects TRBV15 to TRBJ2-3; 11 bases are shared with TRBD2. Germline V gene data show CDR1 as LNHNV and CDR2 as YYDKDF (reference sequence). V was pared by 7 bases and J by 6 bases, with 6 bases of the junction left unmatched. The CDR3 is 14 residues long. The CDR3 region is CATTRASGGDTQYF. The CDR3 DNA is TGTGCCACCACTCGGGCTAGCGGGGGGGATACGCAGTATTTT.

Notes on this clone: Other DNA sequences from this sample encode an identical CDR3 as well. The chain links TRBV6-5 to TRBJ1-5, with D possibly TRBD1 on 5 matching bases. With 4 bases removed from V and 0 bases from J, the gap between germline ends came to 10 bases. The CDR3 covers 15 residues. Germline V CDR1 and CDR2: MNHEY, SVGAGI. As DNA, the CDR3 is TGTGCCAGCAGTTCCCAGGGCTATAGCAATCAGCCCCAGCATTTT. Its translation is CASSSQGYSNQPQHF.